The following is a TCR beta chain sequence with its context. The data were produced by immunoSEQ multiplex PCR, yet TCRdb's version contains in-frame clones alone and is incomplete. The table has about 9,000 clones, roughly a quarter seen once. Treatment in this sample: randomized to nivolumab then ipilimumab (arm A) or the reverse (arm B). This record comes from a study of sequential checkpoint blockade in melanoma. Study-level background: Arm A got nivolumab then ipilimumab; arm B the reverse, 1:1.

CDR1 and CDR2 (germline): KGHSH, LQKENI. The CDR3 extends over 14 amino acids. After removal of 5 bases from V and 5 bases from J, the junction contained 7 bases not matched to a gene. The chain is built from TRBV18 and TRBJ2-5; 8 bases line up with TRBD1. The receptor's source is a human donor with melanoma. The sequencing used tumor tissue (inferred from file names), collected from a patient given nivolumab and ipilimumab in sequence. The CDR3 reads CASSEWTGLETQYF. Written as DNA, the CDR3 is TGTGCCAGCTCAGAGTGGACAGGGCTGGAGACCCAGTACTTC.